In its sample, the clone carrying this T cell receptor beta chain was seen once. The antigen remains unidentified. Per germline, CDR1 SGDLS and CDR2 YYNGEE. V lost 0 bases and J 3 bases, leaving 12 bases between the germline ends. This CDR3 contains 16 residues. This table comes from immunoSEQ multiplex PCR, and its TCRdb copy is limited to in-frame clones, with some not included. Of about 8,000 clones listed, roughly 90% are singletons. This entry comes from a study of chemoradiotherapy in HPV16-positive cancers. Study findings and constraints: Better recurrence-free survival went with HPV-responsive T-cell expansion in HPV16-positive patients.

The starting material was tumor tissue, obtained from a patient who underwent chemoradiotherapy. The chain uses TRBV9 and TRBJ1-4; D is unclear. The TCR sequence derives from a human donor with HPV-associated anogenital cancer. For the CDR3, the DNA is TGTGCCAGCAGCGTAGAAAGAGTGCAGCCTAATGAAAAACTGTTTTTT. This encodes CASSVERVQPNEKLFF.